This T cell receptor beta chain was captured in a study of beta chain features in type 1 diabetes. Every bit of the isolated RNA underwent reverse transcription, so sequencing read expressed TCRB transcripts. Clones were sequenced by immunoSEQ multiplex PCR, and TCRdb holds only the in-frame ones, with some missing. The sample gives 390,000 or so clones, approximately 13% of which show up once; 0.035% to 0.04% is in the top ten. The CDR3 has 18 residues. CDR1 and CDR2 from the germline V gene are GTSNPN and SVGIG (reference sequence). V lost 4 bases, J lost 0 bases, and 22 bases lay in between. Study results and limitations: All four CD4+ subsets of Type 1 diabetes patients contained TCRB CDR3s that were moderately but significantly shorter. Naive, central memory and Treg TCRB repertoires appeared more alike in patients than in healthy donors. VDJ junctions sequenced from type 1 diabetes patients showed fewer insertions and more deletions.

Turning to this clone: Its antigen is still unknown.

This clonotype originated in a man aged 30 to 39 in good health. The sample consisted of naive CD4+ T cells from blood. The chain is built from TRBV30 and TRBJ2-4; D gene uncertain. The CDR3 nucleotides are TGTGCCTGGATCACCTCCAGAGTTCAAGACCTAGCCAAAAACATTCAGTACTTC. Protein product: CAWITSRVQDLAKNIQYF.